Below, 21 T cell receptor beta chains from the same sample are listed, as sequenced in a study of cytomegalovirus exposure and HLA in healthy donors (TCRdb year 2017). Libraries were constructed by the immunoSEQ multiplex PCR assay. The multiplex PCR relied on a mix of 60 forward primers for TCR Vbeta segments and 13 reverse primers for TCR Jbeta segments. TCRdb obtained this table from immuneACCESS and retained in-frame rearrangements with V and J assigned. These tables miss some clones; where compared with another copy, unresolved V genes account for less than half of the shortfall, and the remainder is unexplained. The sample has roughly 120,000 clones on record, roughly 9% of them singletons. The ten largest clones capture around 3% of the sample. Sequencing was carried out using PBMCs. The receptors were sampled from a man under 40 in good health and CMV-seronegative.

The chain is built from TRBV6-5 and TRBJ1-5, with D perhaps matching TRBD1 (6 bases). V was cut by 6 bases and J by 1 base, with 10 bases left in between. This CDR3 spans 14 amino acids. CDR1 is MNHEY and CDR2 is SVGAGI in the germline V gene. CDR3 protein: CASSTQGSNQPQHF. The CDR3 region has the DNA TGTGCCAGCAGCACACAGGGAAGCAATCAGCCCCAGCATTTT.

V and J are TRBV19 and TRBJ1-5; D is perhaps TRBD1 (5 bases). In germline, CDR1 is LNHDA, CDR2 SQIVND (reference sequence). The CDR3 runs to 13 residues. The V and J ends lost 2 bases and 6 bases respectively, with 8 bases between them. The CDR3 DNA follows: TGTGCCAGTAGTATAAGGAGGGGTCAGCCCCAGCATTTT. Protein: CASSIRRGQPQHF.

This rearrangement joins TRBV5-6 to TRBJ2-5, with 10 bases matching TRBD2. Losses at the gene ends were 2 bases for V and 5 bases for J; bases not matched to a gene: 6. The V gene's germline CDR1 is SGHDT and CDR2 YYEEEE. The CDR3 consists of 15 residues. This CDR3 reads CASSFSGGNKETQYF. CDR3 DNA sequence: TGTGCCAGCAGCTTTAGCGGGGGGAATAAGGAGACCCAGTACTTC.

The chain combines TRBV5-5 with TRBJ1-5; no firm D call. Between the trimmed V and J ends, which lost 4 bases and 7 bases, there was a span of 18 bases. The CDR3 length is 15 residues. The germline V gene has CDR1 SGHKS and CDR2 YYEKEE (reference sequence). CDR3 sequence: CASSQIAGIGQPQHF. DNA for the CDR3: TGTGCCAGCAGCCAAATTGCGGGGATAGGGCAGCCCCAGCATTTT. Full variable domain (remainder filled in from reference TRBV5-5 and TRBJ1-5): DAGVTQSPTHLIKTRGQQVTLRCSPISGHKSVSWYQQVLGQGPQFIFQYYEKEERGRGNFPDRFSARQFPNYSSELNVNALLLGDSALYLCASSQIAGIGQPQHFGDGTRLSIL.

The V gene is TRBV29-1, the J gene TRBJ1-1; D gene unclear. The CDR3 extends over 13 amino acids. The V end lost 6 bases, the J end lost 0 bases, and 11 bases lay between the germline ends. Germline V gene data show CDR1 as SQVTM and CDR2 as ANQGSEA. This CDR3 is CSVRGDLNTEAFF. The CDR3 nucleotides are TGCAGCGTCCGGGGAGACCTGAACACTGAAGCTTTCTTT. Filled out from reference TRBV29-1 and TRBJ1-1, the complete variable domain reads SAVISQKPSRDICQRGTSLTIQCQVDSQVTMMFWYRQQPGQSLTLIATANQGSEATYESGFVIDKFPISRPNLTFSTLTVSNMSPEDSSIYLCSVRGDLNTEAFFGQGTRLTVV.

This clone has a handful of counts. The V gene is TRBV7-2, the J gene TRBJ2-5; D unclear. V was pared by 6 bases and J by 7 bases, with 9 bases between. Germline V CDR1 and CDR2: SGHTA, FQGNSA. There are 11 residues in the CDR3. The CDR3 here is CASSGSGTQYF. For the CDR3, the DNA is TGTGCCAGCAGTGGCAGTGGGACCCAGTACTTC.

The V call is TRBV25-1, the J call TRBJ2-3; TRBD2 might be the D (5 bases). The germline V and J ends were trimmed by 4 bases and 6 bases, with 11 bases remaining between them. Germline CDR1 reads MGHDK; CDR2 reads SYGVNS. The CDR3 loop spans 13 amino acids. The CDR3 sequence: CASSADYQDTQYF. CDR3 coding DNA: TGTGCCAGCAGTGCCGACTACCAGGATACGCAGTATTTT.

The gene calls are TRBV5-3 and TRBJ2-3, with TRBD2 matching 8 bases. TRBV5-3 is designated an ORF whose function remains uncertain. The junction had 3 bases not matched to a gene; V was cut back by 5 bases and J by 1 base. The CDR3 is 14 residues long. In DNA, the CDR3 is TGTGCCAGAAGATTGACTAGCGGCACAGATACGCAGTATTTT. As protein: CARRLTSGTDTQYF.

This clone was seen more than once but under ten times. This chain uses TRBV6-1 with TRBJ1-1; 7 nucleotides line up with TRBD1. Per the germline V gene, CDR1 is MNHNS and CDR2 is SASEGT. Trimming took 6 bases from V and 8 from J; bases not matched to a gene: 6. The CDR3 sequence is 12 residues long. The CDR3 spells CASSRTGQEAFF. The DNA of the CDR3 is TGTGCCAGCAGCCGAACGGGACAGGAAGCTTTCTTT.

This clone was picked up a small number of times. V and J are TRBV30 and TRBJ1-2; TRBD1 agrees at 9 bases. J gave up 2 bases and V 3 bases, and 4 bases lay outside the gene matches. This CDR3 spans 14 amino acids. Germline CDR1 is GTSNPN and CDR2 is SVGIG (reference sequence). The CDR3 region has the DNA TGTGCCTGGAGGTACGGACAGGGGAACTATGGCTACACCTTC. Residues: CAWRYGQGNYGYTF.

This clone has ten or more counts. V and J are TRBV4-2 and TRBJ2-7; D is unresolved. V was clipped by 0 bases and J by 0 bases, with 6 bases between them. There are 14 residues in the CDR3. The V gene's germline CDR1 is LGHNA and CDR2 YNFKEQ. The CDR3 protein is CASSQDVYSYEQYF. For the CDR3, the DNA is TGTGCCAGCAGCCAAGATGTCTACTCCTACGAGCAGTACTTC.

This clone has more than one count but fewer than ten. The chain has TRBV18 and TRBJ2-2, with D uncertain. CDR3 length: 15 amino acids. Looked up from germline, CDR1 is KGHSH and CDR2 is LQKENI. Trimming pared 0 bases from V and 1 base from J, leaving 6 bases between. The CDR3 DNA follows: TGTGCCAGCTCACCACCGTCAGGGAACACCGGGGAGCTGTTTTTT. Translation: CASSPPSGNTGELFF.

This clone appeared a few times. The CDR3 nucleotides are TGTGCCAGCATGTCGGGAACAGGGGGCTCCGGAAACACCATATATTTT. Protein: CASMSGTGGSGNTIYF. V is TRBV5-4 and J is TRBJ1-3; 9 bases are a match to TRBD1. The CDR3 has 16 amino acids. The trim removed 6 bases at V and 4 bases at J, leaving 11 bases unmatched. CDR1 is SGHNT and CDR2 is YYREEE in the germline V gene (reference sequence).

The J gene is TRBJ2-1, the V gene TRBV5-6; 7 nucleotides align to TRBD2. The V segment lost 1 base and the J segment 0 bases; nucleotides outside the gene matches: 7. The germline CDR1 and CDR2 sequences are SGHDT and YYEEEE. This CDR3 comprises 17 residues. For the CDR3, the DNA is TGTGCCAGCAGCTTGACCCGACTAGCCAGCTCCTACAATGAGCAGTTCTTC. It specifies CASSLTRLASSYNEQFF.

The chain employs TRBV28 and TRBJ1-2; 9 nucleotides match TRBD1. The CDR3 has 14 residues. Germline lookup yields CDR1 MDHEN and CDR2 SYDVKM. V gave up 5 bases and J gave up 5 bases; unmatched junction bases: 6. This CDR3 is CASSETGGRYGYTF. For the CDR3, the DNA is TGTGCCAGCAGTGAAACAGGGGGCAGGTATGGCTACACCTTC.

The chain links TRBV21-1 to TRBJ1-1; the table names TRBD1, a call not compared with the DNA. TRBV21-1 is classified as a pseudogene. The CDR3 sequence is 15 residues long. As DNA, the CDR3 is TGTGCCAGCAGCAAAGCGGCGACAGGGGGCCCCGAAGCTTTCTTT. It specifies CASSKAATGGPEAFF.

The chain recombines TRBV5-6 with TRBJ1-2; 8 bases are a match to TRBD1. The V segment lost 0 bases and the J segment 8 bases; nucleotides outside the gene matches: 6. Germline CDR1 SGHDT, CDR2 YYEEEE. There are 14 residues in the CDR3. Here the CDR3 DNA reads TGTGCCAGCAGCTTGGGACAGGGGTCGAAGGGCTACACCTTC. Translation: CASSLGQGSKGYTF.

This clone has only a few counts. The chain combines TRBV23-1 with TRBJ1-1; 7 bases agree with TRBD1. TRBV23-1 is recorded as an ORF, its role being uncertain. The CDR3 runs to 15 residues. V lost 6 bases and J lost 1; bases outside the gene matches: 8. This CDR3 is CASRPWTGENTEAFF. The DNA of the CDR3 is TGCGCCAGCAGACCTTGGACAGGCGAGAACACTGAAGCTTTCTTT.

J is TRBJ2-3 and V is TRBV6-5; 7 positions match TRBD1. The CDR3 extends over 15 amino acids. Germline CDR1 reads MNHEY; CDR2 reads SVGAGI. V shed 4 bases, J shed 3 bases, and the junction held 7 bases outside the gene matches. As DNA, the CDR3 is TGTGCCAGCAGTTCTACAGGGGAAGTAACAGATACGCAGTATTTT. Protein: CASSSTGEVTDTQYF.

The chain carries TRBV30 and TRBJ2-3; D is uncertain. CDR3 length: 14 amino acids. V was shortened by 0 bases and J by 3 bases, with 10 bases between the two germline ends. Germline values: CDR1 GTSNPN, CDR2 SVGIG (reference sequence). In DNA, the CDR3 is TGTGCCTGGAGTGTCACCCGGAGAACAGATACGCAGTATTTT. Protein: CAWSVTRRTDTQYF.

The sample holds a few counts of this clone. The chain employs TRBV7-9 and TRBJ2-3; no definite D call. This CDR3 is 15 amino acids long. The V gene lost 5 bases and the J gene lost 1 base, with 13 bases spanning the gap. Germline values: CDR1 SEHNR, CDR2 FQNEAQ (reference sequence). As DNA, the CDR3 is TGTGCCAGCAGCGTCCGTACCCTAGGCACAGATACGCAGTATTTT. As protein: CASSVRTLGTDTQYF.